What follows describes a single TCR beta chain. This sample was included in a study of Ad26.COV2.S vaccination and SARS-CoV-2 variants. Overall study: Each vaccinee took Ad26.COV2.S intramuscularly, once or twice 56 days apart.

Treatment specified: roughly 20 received Ad26.COV2.S at low or high dose, single or two shots; a few received placebo; per-sample allocation not given. It was on day 63 after the first vaccine or placebo injection that samples were taken. The V gene's germline CDR1 is MGHDK and CDR2 SYGVNS. The CDR3 has 18 residues. With 0 bases removed from V and 0 bases from J, the gap between germline ends came to 17 bases. Measured with immunoSEQ multiplex PCR; TCRdb has only the in-frame clones, and not every one. Among approximately 500,000 clones listed, around 85% were seen once. The source material was peripheral blood, sampled in a trial of Ad26.COV2.S vaccine versus placebo. This chain connects TRBV25-1 to TRBJ1-1; D may be TRBD1 (6 bases). The TCR originated in a person aged 18-65 years who received the Ad26.COV2.S COVID-19 vaccine or a placebo. Written as DNA, the CDR3 is TGTGCCAGCAGTGAATACGGCAGGGGCCTACTAATGAACACTGAAGCTTTCTTT. Translation gives CASSEYGRGLLMNTEAFF.